This TCR beta chain appears in the sequencing data of a study of technical replicates of blood from four donors. Assay: immunoSEQ multiplex PCR; the TCRdb copy retains only in-frame clones and omits some. The data contain tens of thousands of clones, around 94% of them singletons. Trimming stripped 4 bases from V and 10 bases from J, with 16 bases between. The CDR3 runs 14 residues. Germline V gene sequence: CDR1 MDHEN, CDR2 SYDVKM. In its sample, this clone was seen once. The receptor comes from a human donor in good health. The chain links TRBV28 to TRBJ1-4, with D perhaps matching TRBD1 (6 bases). Sample: T cells isolated from PBMCs. The CDR3 DNA reads TGTGCCAGCAGTTCGGCGGCGACAGGCGGAAAACTGTTTTTT. It codes for CASSSAATGGKLFF. Filled out from reference TRBV28 and TRBJ1-4, the complete variable domain reads DVKVTQSSRYLVKRTGEKVFLECVQDMDHENMFWYRQDPGLGLRLIYFSYDVKMKEKGDIPEGYSVSREKKERFSLILESASTNQTSMYLCASSSAATGGKLFFGSGTQLSVL.